This TCR beta chain derives from a study of blood T cell repertoires in COVID-19. Looked up from germline, CDR1 is SGHRS and CDR2 is YFSETQ. The CDR3 sequence is 14 residues long. The V gene lost 3 bases and the J gene lost 2 bases, with 8 bases spanning the gap. Data came from immunoSEQ multiplex PCR; TCRdb stores just in-frame clones and leaves some out. The sample shows approximately 140,000 clones, about 83% of them seen only once. The material sequenced was peripheral blood. This chain links TRBV5-1 with TRBJ2-2, with D possibly being TRBD2 (5 bases). This sequence was found in a man aged 35 to 55 with active or convalescent COVID-19. CDR3 sequence: CASSWTENTGELFF. The CDR3 DNA reads TGCGCCAGCAGCTGGACTGAAAACACCGGGGAGCTGTTTTTT.